Reported below is one TCR beta chain. As yet, its antigen is unknown. One end of the junction fails to match germline, which may point to a read error. These data originate in a study of T cells in Graves' hyperthyroidism and ophthalmopathy. Each 10 ml fresh peripheral blood draw supplied the PBMCs. The CDR3 is 15 amino acids. The germline V gene encodes CDR1 ENHRY and CDR2 SYGVKD. Study-wide results and caveats: Ophthalmopathy could be told apart from stable hyperthyroidism with a 13 V-J model. Ophthalmopathy was predicted by the model a median of roughly 6 months ahead of onset.

RNA transcripts yielded amplified TCR beta CDR3 regions. The study used the HTBI primer set for a first-round RT-PCR of the TCR CDR3. TCRdb independently ran MiXCR on the multiplex PCR reads; one entry per CDR3 protein. In the table there are some 570,000 distinct CDR3 sequences, approximately 17% of which are singletons. The sequenced sample consisted of blood. This chain links TRBV10-3 with TRBJ1-4; D might be TRBD1 (5 bases). This clonotype was obtained from a woman between 18 and 29 years old with Graves' ophthalmopathy. CDR3 DNA: TGTGCCAGCAGTTACTCGGGGCTCTCAAATGAAAAACTGTTTTTT. Translated, it gives CASSYSGLSNEKLFF.